This T cell receptor beta chain is drawn from a study of CD8+CD57+ T cells in acquired aplastic anemia. Study outcomes and limitations: The CD8+ Simpson's diversity of patients and controls was not significantly different.

With regard to this clonotype: Its antigen is undetermined.

The TCR beta profiling, which covered VDJ combination and CDR3 sequence, was carried out using genomic DNA as the template. TCRdb ran MiXCR on the reads and lists one entry per CDR3 protein. The data show about 160,000 distinct CDR3 sequences, with about 64% seen just once and about 50% held by the top ten. CDR1 and CDR2 (germline): SNHLY, FYNNEI. This CDR3 is 14 amino acids long. V was clipped by 6 bases and J by 0 bases, with 10 bases between them. In patients chosen for sequencing, flow cytometry had shown CD8+CD57+ cell expansion. V is TRBV2 and J is TRBJ2-3, with D perhaps matching TRBD1 (6 bases). This sequence originates from a human donor with aplastic anemia. Sample: sorted CD4+, CD8+, or CD8+CD57+ T cells (not recorded which) from PBMCs. The CDR3 spells CASREQGSTDTQYF. The CDR3 region has the DNA TGTGCCAGCAGGGAACAGGGTAGCACAGATACGCAGTATTTT.